The sequence of this TCR beta chain was determined in a study of OX40 agonist ivuxolimab in advanced cancers. About the research overall: Those treated in dose escalation had hepatocellular carcinoma, melanoma, renal cell cancer or head and neck cancer. Broader study findings: Low normalized T-cell clonal expansion was also seen in some nonresponders.

Of note for this clone: Its antigen is still unknown. Other DNA sequences in this sample translate to the same CDR3.

The assay was immunoSEQ multiplex PCR, and TCRdb's table has in-frame clones only and misses some. Among approximately 38,000 clones listed, about 92% were seen once. Looked up from germline, CDR1 is SGHAT and CDR2 is FQNNGV. This CDR3 has 15 residues. Trimming stripped 5 bases from V and 6 bases from J, with 17 bases between. This sample comprised CD4+ or CD8+ T cells sorted from blood, obtained in a trial of the OX40 agonist ivuxolimab. The TCR comes from an adult with an advanced solid tumor such as melanoma, head and neck, liver or kidney cancer. This chain connects TRBV11-2 to TRBJ2-1, with D possibly being TRBD1 (5 bases). CDR3 sequence reads: CASSRPREVRNEQFF. CDR3 coding DNA: TGTGCCAGCAGCCGCCCCAGGGAAGTCCGCAATGAGCAGTTCTTC.